This T cell receptor (beta chain) was captured by sequencing in a study of early T cells in non-severe SARS-CoV-2 infection. Study outcomes and limitations: Sequences matched to VDJdb favored anti-spike CD8 responses, while private and CD4 specificities were missed.

CDR1 and CDR2 from the germline V gene are SGHTS and YDEGEE. The CDR3 has 13 residues. The V end lost 5 bases, the J end lost 6 bases, and 12 bases lay between the germline ends. This clonotype was observed a few times. The antigen remains undetermined. TCRdb re-derived calls from the 5' RACE reads in MiXCR, one entry per CDR3 protein. Of 100,000 to 130,000 distinct CDR3 sequences listed, around 10% are singletons. Sequencing input: whole blood. The clonotype was recovered from an adult who was a healthcare worker with PCR-confirmed SARS-CoV-2 infection or an uninfected control (not recorded which). The V gene is TRBV5-8, the J gene TRBJ2-1; no firm D call. As DNA, the CDR3 is TGTGCCAGCAGTCTGCCGGACCTCAATGAGCAGTTCTTC. Translation: CASSLPDLNEQFF.